This is a list of T cell receptor beta chains from one sample in a study of blood T cell repertoires in COVID-19. Assay used: immunoSEQ multiplex PCR; TCRdb lists only in-frame clones, some missing. This table has roughly 80,000 clones, under 90% appearing once. Sequences were obtained from peripheral blood. The source is an elderly man with acute or convalescent COVID-19. The CDR3 runs from the conserved cysteine through the conserved F or W. The D gene is left open where the match is weak. Size tells how often a clone was seen (once, few, many) or the class of an expanded clone, and some rows leave it out.

TRBJ1-6 | - | TRBV27 | - | CASSLIGAGRRNSPLHF | TGTGCCAGCAGTTTAATAGGCGCAGGGAGGAGGAATTCACCCCTCCACTTT
TRBJ1-1 | - | TRBV7-8 | - | CASSRGGAVTEAFF | TGTGCCAGCAGCAGAGGGGGGGCAGTCACTGAAGCTTTCTTT
TRBJ2-1 | - | TRBV5-1 | TRBD2 | CASSFSGTSGRAREQFF | TGCGCCAGCAGCTTTTCCGGGACTAGCGGGAGGGCGCGTGAGCAGTTCTTC
TRBJ1-2 | - | TRBV29-1 | TRBD1 | CSGGTGGNYGYTF | TGCAGCGGGGGGACAGGGGGCAACTATGGCTACACCTTC
TRBJ2-7 | - | TRBV28 | TRBD1 | CASSRPPPGQGHEQYF | TGTGCCAGCAGTCGACCCCCCCCGGGACAGGGCCACGAGCAGTACTTC
TRBJ1-1 | - | TRBV6-5 | - | CASSYSRAGATEAFF | TGTGCCAGCAGTTACTCACGGGCAGGGGCCACTGAAGCTTTCTTT
TRBJ1-2 | - | TRBV9 | TRBD1 | CASSPRQGSNYGYTF | TGTGCCAGCAGCCCCCGACAGGGGAGTAACTATGGCTACACCTTC
TRBJ2-7 | - | TRBV7-2 | TRBD1 | CASRTGGNEQYF | TGTGCCAGCAGGACAGGGGGGAACGAGCAGTACTTC
TRBJ2-7 | - | TRBV5-6 | - | CASSLLRRGHEQYF | TGTGCCAGCAGCTTGTTGCGCAGGGGCCACGAGCAGTACTTC
TRBJ2-1 | - | TRBV27 | - | CATRKRTEEEQFF | TGTGCCACCCGCAAAAGGACAGAGGAAGAGCAGTTCTTC
TRBJ1-2 | - | TRBV11-1 | - | CASSLTGPYGYTF | TGTGCCAGCAGCCTGACAGGCCCCTATGGCTACACCTTC
TRBJ2-1 | - | TRBV6-5 | TRBD2 | CASSSQLARNEQFF | TGTGCCAGCAGTTCCCAACTAGCGAGGAATGAGCAGTTCTTC
TRBJ1-2 | few | TRBV27 | - | CASSLGAGRDGYTF | TGTGCCAGCAGTTTAGGTGCAGGGCGAGATGGCTACACCTTC
TRBJ1-1 | - | TRBV5-1 | - | CASKEPNTEAFF | TGCGCCAGCAAGGAGCCGAACACTGAAGCTTTCTTT
TRBJ1-3 | few | TRBV15 | - | CATSRQGGVTGNTIYF | TGTGCCACCAGCAGGCAAGGAGGGGTGACTGGAAACACCATATATTTT
TRBJ2-7 | - | TRBV18 | TRBD2 | CASSPLQTKVERETYEQYF | TGTGCCAGCTCACCACTCCAGACCAAGGTGGAGCGGGAGACCTACGAGCAGTACTTC
TRBJ2-1 | once | TRBV19 | - | CASSIGGRGGHGNEQFF | TGTGCCAGTAGTATAGGGGGTCGTGGGGGCCATGGGAATGAGCAGTTCTTC
TRBJ2-1 | - | TRBV11-2 | TRBD2 | CASSRRLAGGHNEQFF | TGTGCCAGCAGTCGGAGACTAGCGGGAGGCCACAATGAGCAGTTCTTC
TRBJ1-1 | - | TRBV7-6 | - | CASSLARQNTEAFF | TGTGCCAGCAGCTTAGCCAGACAGAACACTGAAGCTTTCTTT
TRBJ2-3 | - | TRBV7-9 | - | CASSLRLVETDTQYF | TGTGCCAGCAGCTTACGACTAGTAGAGACAGATACGCAGTATTTT
TRBJ2-1 | - | TRBV2 | TRBD2 | CASAAGTSGSSEQFF | TGTGCCAGCGCTGCCGGGACTAGCGGGAGTAGTGAGCAGTTCTTC
TRBJ1-1 | - | TRBV3-1/TRBV3-2 | TRBD1 | CASSPDRGGTEAFF | TGTGCCAGCAGCCCCGACAGGGGAGGCACTGAAGCTTTCTTT
TRBJ2-7 | - | TRBV28 | TRBD1 | CASSFPGTVGHEQYF | TGTGCCAGCAGTTTCCCCGGGACAGTTGGCCACGAGCAGTACTTC
TRBJ2-5 | - | TRBV7-6 | TRBD2 | CASSAGTSGRGRQETQYF | TGTGCCAGCAGCGCGGGGACTAGCGGGAGGGGACGGCAAGAGACCCAGTACTTC
TRBJ2-7 | - | TRBV5-1 | - | CASTKEGDTSYEQYF | TGCGCCAGCACCAAAGAGGGGGATACGTCCTACGAGCAGTACTTC
TRBJ2-7 | - | TRBV2 | TRBD1 | CASRGDRGTYEQYF | TGTGCCAGCAGGGGGGACAGGGGGACCTACGAGCAGTACTTC
TRBJ2-6 | - | TRBV6-5 | - | CASSYSSLSGANVLTF | TGTGCCAGCAGTTACTCGAGCCTTTCTGGGGCCAACGTCCTGACTTTC
TRBJ2-3 | - | TRBV29-1 | - | CSVGNSLTDTQYF | TGCAGCGTTGGGAACAGTTTGACAGATACGCAGTATTTT
TRBJ1-3 | - | TRBV28 | TRBD1 | CASSLTGGDRNTIYF | TGTGCCAGCAGTTTAACAGGGGGCGATAGGAACACCATATATTTT
TRBJ1-4 | - | TRBV29-1 | TRBD1 | CSVEGQGLEKLFF | TGCAGCGTTGAAGGACAGGGTCTGGAAAAACTGTTTTTT
TRBJ2-3 | - | TRBV7-2 | - | CASSLGGRAGRSTDTQYF | TGTGCCAGCAGCTTAGGGGGGCGGGCTGGTAGGAGCACAGATACGCAGTATTTT